The 17 T cell receptor beta chains presented below share a single source sample, sequenced in a study of early T cells in non-severe SARS-CoV-2 infection. TCRdb reprocessed the 5' RACE reads via MiXCR and lists one record per CDR3 protein. This table holds some 82,000 distinct CDR3 sequences, 5.5% to 7.5% found once. The specimen was whole blood. These receptors were taken from an adult who was a healthcare worker with PCR-confirmed SARS-CoV-2 infection or an uninfected control (not recorded which).

This clonotype has more than one count but fewer than ten. This chain links TRBV5-1 with TRBJ2-7; D not resolved. The CDR3 totals 13 residues. V lost 4 bases, J lost 3 bases, and 11 bases lay in between. Germline CDR1 and CDR2: SGHRS and YFSETQ. CDR3 sequence (DNA): TGCGCCAGCAGCAAGGACGGTTTCTACGAGCAGTACTTC. The encoded protein is CASSKDGFYEQYF.

This clonotype was seen repeatedly, ten times or more. The chain employs TRBV2 and TRBJ2-7, with D possibly matching TRBD2 (6 bases). The V gene lost 1 base and the J gene lost 6 bases, with 16 bases spanning the gap. CDR3 length: 15 residues. Germline V gene sequence: CDR1 SNHLY, CDR2 FYNNEI. The CDR3: CASSEGGTGRGEQYF. Here the CDR3 DNA reads TGTGCCAGCAGTGAAGGCGGGACTGGCCGGGGCGAGCAGTACTTC. The variable domain in full, with the rest retrieved from reference TRBV2 and TRBJ2-7, is EPEVTQTPSHQVTQMGQEVILRCVPISNHLYFYWYRQILGQKVEFLVSFYNNEISEKSEIFDDQFSVERPDGSNFTLKIRSTKLEDSAMYFCASSEGGTGRGEQYFGPGTRLTVT.

This clonotype was seen a few times. The chain employs TRBV6-1 and TRBJ1-1, with 9 bases aligning to TRBD1. V trimming: 7 bases; J trimming: 10 bases; junction bases outside the gene matches: 10. There are 13 residues in the CDR3. Germline V gives CDR1 MNHNS, CDR2 SASEGT. CDR3 loop: CASTFSPGQGAFF. The CDR3 DNA reads as TGTGCCAGCACCTTTAGTCCGGGACAGGGAGCTTTCTTT.

This clonotype was seen ten or more times. The gene calls are TRBV28 and TRBJ2-1, with TRBD2 matching over 10 bases. Germline V gene sequence: CDR1 MDHEN, CDR2 SYDVKM. V lost 3 bases and J lost 9; bases outside the gene matches: 14. The CDR3 runs 17 residues. The CDR3 DNA follows: TGTGCCAGCAGTTTCCTGGGGCTAGCGGGGGAAGGAGGTGAGCAGTTCTTC. Encoded protein: CASSFLGLAGEGGEQFF.

This clonotype was found a few times. The genes are TRBV28 and TRBJ1-5, with D hard to call. CDR3 size: 12 residues. Germline V gene lookup returns CDR1 MDHEN and CDR2 SYDVKM. The germline V and J ends were trimmed by 4 bases and 6 bases, with 7 bases remaining between them. The CDR3 loop reads CASSSPGQPQHF. The CDR3 nucleotides are TGTGCCAGCAGTTCCCCCGGTCAGCCCCAGCATTTT.

This clonotype was seen a handful of times. The rearrangement uses TRBV6-6 and TRBJ2-1; TRBD2 matches 7 bases. The V segment lost 6 bases and the J segment 8 bases; nucleotides outside the gene matches: 13. Germline lookup yields CDR1 MNHNY and CDR2 SVGAGI (reference sequence). This CDR3 comprises 15 residues. CDR3 nucleotides: TGTGCCAGCAGCCCCCGCAGGACTAGAGTGGATGAGCAGTTCTTC. This sequence encodes CASSPRRTRVDEQFF.

This clonotype was recorded at least ten times. CDR3: CSASQSDYGYTF. The CDR3 region has the DNA TGCAGTGCTAGTCAGAGTGACTATGGCTACACCTTC. The chain is built from TRBV20-1 and TRBJ1-2; D is ambiguous. The germline V gene has CDR1 DFQATT and CDR2 SNEGSKA (reference sequence). CDR3 length equals 12 residues. V lost 3 bases and J 3 bases, leaving 8 bases between the germline ends.

The V gene is TRBV5-4, the J gene TRBJ1-2; TRBD1 agrees at 7 bases. Germline V CDR1 and CDR2: SGHNT, YYREEE (reference sequence). J gave up 6 bases and V 2 bases, and 4 bases lay outside the gene matches. This CDR3 is 13 amino acids long. The CDR3 is CASSFEGAHGYTF. The CDR3 nucleotides are TGTGCCAGCAGCTTTGAGGGGGCCCATGGCTACACCTTC.

There are a few counts of this clonotype. The V gene is TRBV6-4, the J gene TRBJ1-2; TRBD1 aligns across 8 bases. J lost 11 bases, V lost 0 bases, and 11 bases had no gene match. The CDR3 sequence is 15 residues long. Germline V gives CDR1 MRHNA, CDR2 SNTAGT. CDR3 nucleotides: TGTGCCAGCAGTGACTCGTTTGCAGGGGGCGCTTCATACACCTTC. It yields the protein CASSDSFAGGASYTF.

This clonotype was detected ten times or more. CDR3 sequence (DNA): TGTGCCAGCAGTGAAGGCCTACCAGGCACAGATACGCAGTATTTT. Translation gives CASSEGLPGTDTQYF. This chain joins TRBV6-1 and TRBJ2-3; D remains ambiguous. Trimming removed 1 base from V and 1 base from J, with 9 bases in between. The CDR3 spans 15 residues. Per germline, CDR1 MNHNS and CDR2 SASEGT.

The V call is TRBV6-5, the J call TRBJ2-3; 10 bases fit TRBD2. This CDR3 contains 16 residues. Germline V lookup: CDR1 MNHEY, CDR2 SVGAGI. V gave up 2 bases and J gave up 3 bases; unmatched junction bases: 5. The CDR3 DNA reads as TGTGCCAGCAGTTACCGACTAGCGGGTTTTACAGATACGCAGTATTTT. Translated, it gives CASSYRLAGFTDTQYF.

This clonotype was counted at least ten times. The chain is built from TRBV20-1 and TRBJ2-1, with 9 positions matching TRBD2. Per the germline V gene, CDR1 is DFQATT and CDR2 is SNEGSKA (reference sequence). The J segment lost 10 bases and the V segment lost 0 bases, leaving 16 bases of the junction unmatched. This CDR3 is 17 amino acids long. The CDR3 sequence: CSARDESGAGGLAEQFF. The CDR3 DNA follows: TGCAGTGCTAGAGATGAGTCGGGAGCGGGAGGTTTAGCCGAGCAGTTCTTC.

This clonotype occurred a few times. V is TRBV18 and J is TRBJ2-7; D gene uncertain. CDR1 is KGHSH and CDR2 is LQKENI in the germline V gene. CDR3 length: 11 amino acids. Trimming took 3 bases from V and 5 from J, leaving 5 bases between them. The CDR3 DNA sequence: TGTGCCAGCTCACCTCGCGACGAGCAGTACTTC. It yields the protein CASSPRDEQYF.

This clonotype was counted between two and nine times. The chain joins TRBV7-2 to TRBJ1-5; 7 bases map to TRBD1. The germline V gene has CDR1 SGHTA and CDR2 FQGNSA. The CDR3 extends over 15 amino acids. V was pared by 6 bases and J by 6 bases, with 11 bases of the junction left unmatched. The CDR3 region is CASSPQGGGGQPQHF. The CDR3, as DNA: TGTGCCAGCAGTCCCCAGGGGGGCGGTGGTCAGCCCCAGCATTTT. Based on the CDR3 plus reference TRBV7-2 and TRBJ1-5, the full variable domain is GAGVSQSPSNKVTEKGKDVELRCDPISGHTALYWYRQSLGQGLEFLIYFQGNSAPDKSGLPSDRFSAERTGGSVSTLTIQRTQQEDSAVYLCASSPQGGGGQPQHFGDGTRLSIL.

This clonotype was detected many times. In nucleotides, the CDR3 is TGCAGTGCTAGAGATCAATCTAGCGGGTACAATGAGCAGTTCTTC. Encoded protein: CSARDQSSGYNEQFF. V usage is TRBV20-1 and J usage is TRBJ2-1, with TRBD2 identical over 8 bases. This CDR3 comprises 15 residues. Germline V gene sequence: CDR1 DFQATT, CDR2 SNEGSKA (reference sequence). Unmatched junction bases numbered 5, after V lost 0 bases and J lost 4 bases.

This chain uses TRBV30 with TRBJ1-1; D not resolved. In germline, CDR1 is GTSNPN, CDR2 SVGIG (reference sequence). CDR3 size: 12 residues. V was trimmed by 8 bases and J by 2 bases, leaving 12 bases between them. As DNA, the CDR3 is TGTGCCCACGCCCGAGGTAACACTGAAGCTTTCTTT. Its protein is CAHARGNTEAFF.

This clonotype appeared many times. The J gene is TRBJ1-1, the V gene TRBV20-1, with D possibly TRBD1 on 6 matching bases. With 5 bases removed from V and 1 base from J, the gap between germline ends came to 11 bases. The CDR3 length is 13 residues. CDR1 and CDR2 (germline): DFQATT, SNEGSKA (reference sequence). CDR3 bases: TGCAGTGCTGCAGGGGAATGGAACACTGAAGCTTTCTTT. It translates to CSAAGEWNTEAFF.